The clone carrying this T cell receptor (beta chain) was counted many times. This entry belongs to a study of T-cell memory formation after mild COVID-19. V shed 6 bases and J shed 4 bases, with 14 bases lying between them. The CDR3 consists of 13 residues. Germline lookup yields CDR1 SGHRS and CDR2 YFSETQ. TCRdb called the 5' RACE reads again in MiXCR, with one record for every CDR3 protein. This sample has around 340,000 distinct CDR3 sequences, with around 20% found just once. The clonotype was recovered from an adult woman who had mild COVID-19 (a few samples of this study predate the infection). Cell type and time point are not known. The rearrangement links TRBV5-1 to TRBJ2-7, with D possibly TRBD2 on 6 matching bases. The material sequenced was PBMCs or a T cell subset sorted from them (not recorded which). CDR3 DNA sequence: TGCGCCAGCAACCCCGGGGGATTTTACGAGCAGTACTTC. This sequence encodes CASNPGGFYEQYF.